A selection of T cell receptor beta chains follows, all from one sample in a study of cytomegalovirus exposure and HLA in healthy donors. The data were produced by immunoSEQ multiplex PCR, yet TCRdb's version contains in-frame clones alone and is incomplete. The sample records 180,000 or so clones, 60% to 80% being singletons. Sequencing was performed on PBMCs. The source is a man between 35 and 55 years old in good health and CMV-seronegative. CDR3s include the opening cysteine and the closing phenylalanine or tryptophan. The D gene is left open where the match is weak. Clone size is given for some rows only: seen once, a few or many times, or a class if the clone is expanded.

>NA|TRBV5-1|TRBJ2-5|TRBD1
TGCGCCAGCAGCTTAGACGGACAGGGGCAAGAGACCCAGTACTTC
CASSLDGQGQETQYF
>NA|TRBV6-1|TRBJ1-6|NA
TGTGCCAGCAGTGAGGCCGCCGGGGGTCCGTGGAATTCACCCCTCCACTTT
CASSEAAGGPWNSPLHF
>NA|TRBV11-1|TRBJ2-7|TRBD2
TGTGCCAGCAGCTTAGACTACGGACTAGCGGGAGGGCAAGAGCAGTACTTC
CASSLDYGLAGGQEQYF
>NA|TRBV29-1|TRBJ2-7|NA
TGCAGCGTCGGGGACACCTTCTACGAGCAGTACTTC
CSVGDTFYEQYF
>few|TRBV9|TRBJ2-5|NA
TGTGCCAGCAGCGTAGGAGTAGGGCAGGCGGGAGAGACCCAGTACTTC
CASSVGVGQAGETQYF
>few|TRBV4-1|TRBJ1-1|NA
TGCGCCAGCAGCCAAGCGACAGGTCCCAACACTGAAGCTTTCTTT
CASSQATGPNTEAFF
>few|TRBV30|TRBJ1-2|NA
TGTGCCTGGAGTGTACCGTCCCGGGATGGCTACACCTTC
CAWSVPSRDGYTF
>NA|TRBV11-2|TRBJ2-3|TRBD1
TGTGCCAGCAGCCTCGGACAGGGCACAGATACGCAGTATTTT
CASSLGQGTDTQYF
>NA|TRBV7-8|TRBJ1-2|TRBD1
TGTGCCAGCAGCTTAGAAACGGACAGGGTTAACTATGGCTACACCTTC
CASSLETDRVNYGYTF
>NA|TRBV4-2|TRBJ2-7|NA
TGTGCCAGCAGCCTCGACAGCCCCCGTTCCTCCGAGCAGTACTTC
CASSLDSPRSSEQYF
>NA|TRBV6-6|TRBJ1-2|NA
TGTGCCAGCTTCTTAAGGGGTCCCGACTATGGCTACACCTTC
CASFLRGPDYGYTF
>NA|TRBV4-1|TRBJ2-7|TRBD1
TGCGCCAGCAGCCAAGTGGGTGGATGGACAGGGGGCGAGCAGTACTTC
CASSQVGGWTGGEQYF
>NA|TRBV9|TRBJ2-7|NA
TGTGCCAGCAGCGTAGTGGAGGGCAGAAGGATCGAAGAGCAGTACTTC
CASSVVEGRRIEEQYF
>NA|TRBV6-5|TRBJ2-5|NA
TGTGCCAGCAGTTACTCTCAGGGCCAAGAGACCCAGTACTTC
CASSYSQGQETQYF
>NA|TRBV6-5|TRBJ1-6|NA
TGTGCCAGCAGTTACAAGGGGGTGGGCTCACCCCTCCACTTT
CASSYKGVGSPLHF
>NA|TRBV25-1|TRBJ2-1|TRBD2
TGTGCCAGCAGTGAAACTAGCGGGAGGGTTTCAAATGAGCAGTTCTTC
CASSETSGRVSNEQFF
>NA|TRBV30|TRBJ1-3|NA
TGTGCCTGGAGGTACGGAGGCGCTGGAAACACCATATATTTT
CAWRYGGAGNTIYF
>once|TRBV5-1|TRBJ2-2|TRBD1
TGCGCCAGCAGCTTGACTACAGGGGACACCGGGGAGCTGTTTTTT
CASSLTTGDTGELFF
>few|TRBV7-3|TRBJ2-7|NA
TGTGCCAGCAGCCCCTCCGGGAGCAGCCCCTACGAGCAGTACTTC
CASSPSGSSPYEQYF
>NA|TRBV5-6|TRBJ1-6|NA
TGTGCCAGCAGGGCGAAGGGACACCTTCTTGCCTTTTCTAATTCCCCCCTCCACTTT
CASRAKGHLLAFSNSPLHF
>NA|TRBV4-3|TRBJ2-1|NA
TGCGCCAGCAGCCAAGATGGGAGGAGGGGCCAGTTCTTC
CASSQDGRRGQFF
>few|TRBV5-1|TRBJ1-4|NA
TGCGCCAGCAGCTTGGGCGGTAGTGCAACTAATGAAAAACTGTTTTTT
CASSLGGSATNEKLFF
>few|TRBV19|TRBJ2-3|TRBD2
TGTGCCAGTAGTATAGTAGCGGGTCGAGCTAGCACAGATACGCAGTATTTT
CASSIVAGRASTDTQYF
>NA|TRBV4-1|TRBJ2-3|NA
TGCGCCAGCAGCCAAGACCAGGGAGATACGCAGTATTTT
CASSQDQGDTQYF
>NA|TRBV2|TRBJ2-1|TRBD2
TGTGCCAGCAGTGAAGAGGCGGGAGTAGCCCATGAGCAGTTCTTC
CASSEEAGVAHEQFF
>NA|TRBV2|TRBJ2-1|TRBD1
TGTGCCAGCAGTCCGGACAGGGTGTCCTACAATGAGCAGTTCTTC
CASSPDRVSYNEQFF
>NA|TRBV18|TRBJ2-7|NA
TGTGCCAGCTCCCCCCCTTCCCTTTCCAGCTACGAGCAGTACTTC
CASSPPSLSSYEQYF
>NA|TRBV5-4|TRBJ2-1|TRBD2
TGTGCCAGCAGCGGGAGGGTTGAGGGCAATGAGCAGTTCTTC
CASSGRVEGNEQFF
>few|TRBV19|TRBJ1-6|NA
TGTGCCAGTAGTATCTCATCCTCAGATCAACCCCTCCACTTT
CASSISSSDQPLHF
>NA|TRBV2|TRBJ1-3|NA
TGTGCCAGCAGGTACAGTTGGACTGGAAACACCATATATTTT
CASRYSWTGNTIYF
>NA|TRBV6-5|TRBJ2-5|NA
TGTGCCAGCAGTCAATTTCTAGATTCGGAGACCCAGTACTTC
CASSQFLDSETQYF
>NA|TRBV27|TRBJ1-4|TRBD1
TGTGCCAGCAGCTCAGGGACAGGGGGTAATGAAAAACTGTTTTTT
CASSSGTGGNEKLFF
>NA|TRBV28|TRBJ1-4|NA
TGTGCCAGCAGTTCACGACAGAATTCGGGTGAAAAACTGTTTTTT
CASSSRQNSGEKLFF
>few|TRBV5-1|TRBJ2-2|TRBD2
TGCGCCAGCAGCCTAGAAGGGACTAGCGGAGCGAGAGAGCTGTTTTTT
CASSLEGTSGARELFF
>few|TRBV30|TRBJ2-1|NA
TGTGCCTGGAGTGTAAGCAGGCCGAGGGTGAATTGGTTCTTC
CAWSVSRPRVNWFF
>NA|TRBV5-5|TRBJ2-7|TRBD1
TGTGCCAGCAGTTTTGGACAGGGTCCCTACGAGCAGTACTTC
CASSFGQGPYEQYF
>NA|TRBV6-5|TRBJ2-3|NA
TGTGCCAGCAGTTACTCGAACGCGTACGGGGTAGATACGCAGTATTTT
CASSYSNAYGVDTQYF
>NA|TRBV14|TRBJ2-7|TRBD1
TGTGCCAGCAGCCCCCGGGACAGGTTTATTTACGAGCAGTACTTC
CASSPRDRFIYEQYF
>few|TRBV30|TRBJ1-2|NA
TGTGCCTGGAGTACCCGAGCGGTTGCCGGTGGCTACACCTTC
CAWSTRAVAGGYTF
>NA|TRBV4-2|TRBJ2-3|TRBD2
TGTGCCAGCAGCCGTAAGGTTGGCGGGGGTACAGATACGCAGTATTTT
CASSRKVGGGTDTQYF
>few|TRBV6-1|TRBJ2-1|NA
TGTGCCAGCAGTACTACCTACAATGAGCAGTTCTTC
CASSTTYNEQFF
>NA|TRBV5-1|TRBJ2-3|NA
TGCGCCAGCAGCTCTCAGGGAAGCCTAAGCACAGATACGCAGTATTTT
CASSSQGSLSTDTQYF
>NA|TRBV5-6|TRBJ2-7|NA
TGTGCCAGCAGCTTCTTCGAGGGACTCCCCTACGAGCAGTACTTC
CASSFFEGLPYEQYF
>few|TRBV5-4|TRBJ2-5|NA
TGTGCCAGCAGCTTGGGTGGCATTGGTAAAGAGACCCAGTACTTC
CASSLGGIGKETQYF
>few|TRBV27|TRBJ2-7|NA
TGTGCCAGCAGTCCTAAGCCCGGTGCGACTGACTACGAGCAGTACTTC
CASSPKPGATDYEQYF
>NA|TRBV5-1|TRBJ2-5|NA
TGCGCCAGCAGCTTGGCTAGCCAAGAGACCCAGTACTTC
CASSLASQETQYF
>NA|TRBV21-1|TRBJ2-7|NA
TGTGCCAGCTACTGCCTCGGGAGGACAGCCTACGAGCAGTACTTC
CASYCLGRTAYEQYF
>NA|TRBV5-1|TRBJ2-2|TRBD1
TGCGCCAGCAGCTCCAAAAACGGGACAGGGATCACCACCGGGGAGCTGTTTTTT
CASSSKNGTGITTGELFF
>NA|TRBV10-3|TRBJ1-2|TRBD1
TGTGCCTCTAGGGACAGGGACCCCTATGGCTACACCTTC
CASRDRDPYGYTF
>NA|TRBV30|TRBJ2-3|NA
TGTGCCTGGAGTGTATATCAGGGGACAGATACGCAGTATTTT
CAWSVYQGTDTQYF
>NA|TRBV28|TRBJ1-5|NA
TGTGCCATCCTCCCCGGGGGAAGCAATCGCAATCAGCCCCAGCATTTT
CAILPGGSNRNQPQHF
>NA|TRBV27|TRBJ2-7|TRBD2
TGTGCCAGCAGTTTTCAGCGGGGGTACGAGCAGTACTTC
CASSFQRGYEQYF
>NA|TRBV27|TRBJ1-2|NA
TGTGCCAGCAGTTTATCCAGGGGTAGGGGCTACACCTTC
CASSLSRGRGYTF
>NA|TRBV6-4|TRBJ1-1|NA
TGTGCCAGCAGTGACTCGAGTCGGAACACTGAAGCTTTCTTT
CASSDSSRNTEAFF
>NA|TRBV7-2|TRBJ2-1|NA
TGTGCCAGCAGCTCTCGGGACTCCCGGTACAATGAGCAGTTCTTC
CASSSRDSRYNEQFF
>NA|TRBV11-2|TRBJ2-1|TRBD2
TGTGCCAGCAGCCCTAGGACTAGCGGGGGGAGTAGTGAGCAGTTCTTC
CASSPRTSGGSSEQFF
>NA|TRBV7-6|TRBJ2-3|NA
TGTGCCAGCAGCTCGAGGGGGGGACGCGGGGGCTCCACAGATACGCAGTATTTT
CASSSRGGRGGSTDTQYF
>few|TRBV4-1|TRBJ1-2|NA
TGCGCCAGCAGCCCGACAGCTCCGGATCGGTACACCTTC
CASSPTAPDRYTF
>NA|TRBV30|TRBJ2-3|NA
TGTGCCTGGAGTTTTGATAGGGGGGGCCGAACAGATACGCAGTATTTT
CAWSFDRGGRTDTQYF